This entry lists 10 T cell receptor beta chains sequenced from one sample in a study of shared clonotypes between healthy human individuals. Here immunoSEQ multiplex PCR was the method, and the copy in TCRdb shows in-frame clones only, minus some. This table holds some 2,500,000 clones, roughly 93% found once. The sequenced sample was naive CD4+ T cells from PBMCs. Subset here: CD45RA+ positively selected. These receptors originate from a man aged 18-30 years in good health. Some clones in this sample may be carry-over from other donors' samples.

Here the CDR3 DNA reads TGTGCCAGCAGCCCACTCGTTCCGGGGAGCAATCAGCCCCAGCATTTT. Amino acid sequence: CASSPLVPGSNQPQHF. The J gene is TRBJ1-5, the V gene TRBV5-8; D ambiguous. Germline CDR1 and CDR2: SGHTS and YDEGEE. The CDR3 runs to 16 residues. The germline V and J ends were trimmed by 4 bases and 1 base, with 15 bases remaining between them.

CDR3 bases: TGCGCCAGCAGCCCGTTTCGACAGGGCAATGAGCAGTTCTTC. Translating it yields CASSPFRQGNEQFF. The chain is built from TRBV5-1 and TRBJ2-1, with 7 bases that match TRBD1. In germline, CDR1 is SGHRS, CDR2 YFSETQ. V trimming: 4 bases; J trimming: 6 bases; junction bases outside the gene matches: 7. The CDR3 has 14 residues.

This clone occurred once. The J gene is TRBJ1-2, the V gene TRBV11-2; 10 bases agree with TRBD1. V lost 1 base to trimming and J lost 8 bases; unmatched junction nucleotides: 4. The CDR3 consists of 14 residues. Per the germline V gene, CDR1 is SGHAT and CDR2 is FQNNGV. In DNA form, the CDR3 reads TGTGCCAGCAGCTTAGGGACAGGGGGAGAGGGCTACACCTTC. As protein: CASSLGTGGEGYTF.

The chain employs TRBV18 and TRBJ2-1; D ambiguous. Germline lookup yields CDR1 KGHSH and CDR2 LQKENI. The CDR3 consists of 15 residues. Trimming took off 3 bases at V and 3 bases at J, with 12 bases between the two ends. The CDR3: CASSPDLTSYNEQFF. The DNA for the CDR3 is TGTGCCAGCTCACCGGACCTCACCAGCTACAATGAGCAGTTCTTC. The full variable domain, in which reference TRBV18 and TRBJ2-1 provide the parts outside the CDR3, is NAGVMQNPRHLVRRRGQEARLRCSPMKGHSHVYWYRQLPEEGLKFMVYLQKENIIDESGMPKERFSAEFPKEGPSILRIQQVVRGDSAAYFCASSPDLTSYNEQFFGPGTRLTVL.

V and J are TRBV15 and TRBJ2-7; a possible D gene is TRBD1 (6 bases). V gave up 3 bases and J gave up 3 bases, with 18 bases separating them. The germline CDR1 and CDR2 sequences are LNHNV and YYDKDF (reference sequence). The CDR3 consists of 16 residues. CDR3 nucleotides: TGTGCCACCAGCAGGGGGGCTGGGGGATTTATCTACGAGCAGTACTTC. Its protein is CATSRGAGGFIYEQYF.

About this clone: A much larger clone differs from this one at a single base, so this may be a read error. This sample also contains other DNA sequences that code for the same CDR3. The chain couples TRBV5-5 to TRBJ2-7, with no clear D. The V and J ends lost 2 bases and 3 bases respectively, with 3 bases between them. The CDR3 is 11 residues long. Looked up from germline, CDR1 is SGHKS and CDR2 is YYEKEE (reference sequence). This chain's CDR3 is CASSLNYEQYF. Written as DNA, the CDR3 is TGTGCCAGCAGCTTAAACTACGAGCAGTACTTC.

This clone was seen just once. The chain combines TRBV10-2 with TRBJ2-1; D may match TRBD1 or TRBD2 (5 bases each). CDR3 length: 13 residues. The ends were cut back, 6 bases at V and 5 bases at J, with 11 bases in the middle. CDR1 and CDR2 (germline): WSHSY, SAAADI. The chain's CDR3 is CASRKGPNNEQFF. The CDR3 region has the DNA TGCGCCAGCAGGAAGGGACCTAACAATGAGCAGTTCTTC.

V and J are TRBV5-6 and TRBJ1-3; D gene unclear. Germline-derived CDR1 and CDR2 are SGHDT and YYEEEE. V shed 2 bases and J shed 0 bases, with 6 bases lying between them. This CDR3 comprises 14 residues. CDR3 protein: CASSFTDSGNTIYF. The CDR3 DNA reads TGTGCCAGCAGCTTTACAGACTCTGGAAACACCATATATTTT.

The chain is built from TRBV6-5 and TRBJ2-5; D ambiguous. V lost 0 bases to trimming and J lost 5 bases, with 10 bases between them. Germline V gene sequence: CDR1 MNHEY, CDR2 SVGAGI. CDR3 length equals 14 residues. CDR3 nucleotides: TGTGCCAGCAGTTACTCCTATGTAGGGGAGACCCAGTACTTC. It codes for CASSYSYVGETQYF.

This chain uses TRBV11-2 with TRBJ1-1, with D possibly matching TRBD1 (6 bases). Trimming cost V 6 bases and J 1 base, with 18 bases left between them. Germline CDR1 is SGHAT and CDR2 is FQNNGV. The CDR3 sequence is 16 residues long. CDR3 in DNA: TGTGCCAGCAGACTCATATCCGGGGGCCGGAACACTGAAGCTTTCTTT. Translated, it gives CASRLISGGRNTEAFF.